This is a list of T cell receptor beta chains from one sample in a study of regulatory T cells in long-lasting Graves disease. TCRdb reprocessed the multiplex PCR reads via MiXCR and lists one record per CDR3 protein. Of hundreds of thousands of distinct CDR3 sequences listed, around 20% were seen once; the top ten hold 7% to 10%. The material sequenced was peripheral blood mononuclear cells (PBMCs), taken when the disease was refractory, from a patient treated with antithyroid drugs. These receptors were collected from a female donor with Graves disease. Both conserved end residues are part of each CDR3. D genes are given only for firm matches. The size entry is marked missing in some rows and otherwise reads once, few, many or a size class.

v_gene	j_gene	abundance	d_gene	CDR3aa	CDR3nt
TRBV10-3	TRBJ1-2	.	TRBD1	CAIRTGNSNYGYTF	TGTGCCATCAGGACAGGGAATTCCAACTATGGCTACACCTTC
TRBV11-3	TRBJ2-5	many	.	CASSPSPGQETQYF	TGTGCCAGCAGCCCGAGTCCAGGGCAAGAGACCCAGTACTTC
TRBV29-1	TRBJ1-2	few	TRBD1	CSVDLAGGSYGYTF	TGCAGCGTTGATCTGGCAGGGGGCTCCTACGGCTACACCTTC
TRBV6-1	TRBJ1-1	.	.	CASSPPRRRAFF	TGTGCCAGCAGCCCCCCAAGGCGGAGGGCTTTCTTT
TRBV5-6	TRBJ1-1	.	.	CASSQSPGPMGTEAFF	TGTGCCAGCAGCCAGTCCCCGGGACCTATGGGCACTGAAGCTTTCTTT
TRBV28	TRBJ2-1	.	.	CASRERSYNEQFF	TGTGCCAGCCGGGAACGGTCCTACAATGAGCAGTTCTTC
TRBV20-1	TRBJ2-1	.	.	CSPIDSGGSYNEQFF	TGCAGTCCTATCGACTCCGGGGGATCCTACAATGAGCAGTTCTTC
TRBV28	TRBJ2-7	.	.	CASGKPGTSYEQYF	TGTGCCAGCGGGAAACCGGGGACCTCCTACGAGCAGTACTTC
TRBV11-2	TRBJ2-6	few	TRBD2	CASRRLTSGDPSRGANVLTF	TGTGCCAGCAGACGACTGACTAGCGGGGATCCCTCCCGCGGGGCCAACGTCCTGACTTTC
TRBV6-5	TRBJ2-2	.	.	CASSFRARTGELFF	TGTGCCAGCAGTTTCAGGGCACGCACCGGGGAGCTGTTTTTT
TRBV18	TRBJ1-3	.	.	CASTPPHRGNTIYF	TGTGCCAGCACACCACCCCACAGGGGAAACACCATATATTTT
TRBV20-1	TRBJ2-7	.	.	CSARTTRQVAKEQYF	TGCAGTGCTAGGACCACAAGACAGGTTGCCAAAGAGCAGTACTTC
TRBV5-1	TRBJ2-7	many	.	CASSIRDSDSYEQYF	TGCGCCAGCAGCATACGGGACTCCGACTCCTACGAGCAGTACTTC
TRBV7-2	TRBJ2-1	.	TRBD2	CASSETSGRGEQFF	TGTGCCAGCAGCGAGACTAGCGGGAGGGGTGAGCAGTTCTTC
TRBV7-9	TRBJ1-2	few	TRBD1	CASSLSGQGGYTF	TGTGCCAGCAGCCTGAGCGGACAGGGTGGCTACACCTTC
TRBV6-2/TRBV6-3	TRBJ1-4	.	.	CASSVRGVDEKLFF	TGTGCCAGCAGCGTCCGGGGGGTGGATGAAAAACTGTTTTTT
TRBV19	TRBJ2-2	few	.	CASSTQGGPGELFF	TGTGCCAGTAGTACCCAAGGGGGTCCCGGGGAGCTGTTTTTT
TRBV5-6	TRBJ1-2	.	.	CASSLGGGPYGYTF	TGTGCCAGCAGCTTGGGAGGAGGCCCCTATGGCTACACCTTC
TRBV7-2	TRBJ1-2	many	.	CASSQEDGGLKGYTF	TGTGCCAGCAGCCAAGAAGACGGCGGACTAAAGGGCTACACCTTC
TRBV6-1	TRBJ2-7	many	.	CASNEVYEQYF	TGTGCCAGCAACGAAGTCTACGAGCAGTACTTC
TRBV9	TRBJ1-2	.	TRBD1	CASSEGTAPYGCTF	TGTGCCAGCAGCGAGGGGACAGCGCCCTATGGCTGCACCTTC
TRBV6-5	TRBJ2-5	few	.	CASSYAMGQQRLEQETQYF	TGTGCCAGCAGTTACGCTATGGGCCAGCAACGACTAGAACAAGAGACCCAGTACTTC
TRBV12-3/TRBV12-4	TRBJ1-5	many	TRBD1	CASSLGGTVGQPQHF	TGTGCCAGCAGTTTAGGTGGGACAGTCGGCCAGCCCCAGCATTTT
TRBV7-2	TRBJ2-2	many	.	CASSFHSAGPNTGELFF	TGTGCCAGCAGCTTTCATTCTGCGGGACCGAACACCGGGGAGCTGTTTTTT
TRBV6-5	TRBJ2-5	.	.	CASSYSIGGIEETQYF	TGTGCCAGCAGTTACTCAATTGGGGGGATTGAAGAGACCCAGTACTTC
TRBV20-1	TRBJ2-2	few	TRBD2	CSARNIVAGVRTGELFF	TGCAGTGCTCGTAATATTGTAGCGGGAGTGAGGACCGGGGAGCTGTTTTTT
TRBV13	TRBJ2-7	.	TRBD2	CASSPQGLAGGLYEQYF	TGTGCCAGCAGCCCACAGGGACTAGCGGGGGGCCTATACGAGCAGTACTTC
TRBV30	TRBJ2-5	many	TRBD1	CAWSVWEGQGRETQYF	TGTGCCTGGAGTGTTTGGGAAGGACAGGGCAGAGAGACCCAGTACTTC
TRBV5-6	TRBJ1-4	many	.	CASSAIVTGGEKLFF	TGTGCCAGCAGCGCGATAGTCACAGGAGGTGAAAAACTGTTTTTT
TRBV7-9	TRBJ2-7	many	.	CASSSAADTYEQYF	TGTGCCAGCAGCTCCGCAGCGGACACCTACGAGCAGTACTTC